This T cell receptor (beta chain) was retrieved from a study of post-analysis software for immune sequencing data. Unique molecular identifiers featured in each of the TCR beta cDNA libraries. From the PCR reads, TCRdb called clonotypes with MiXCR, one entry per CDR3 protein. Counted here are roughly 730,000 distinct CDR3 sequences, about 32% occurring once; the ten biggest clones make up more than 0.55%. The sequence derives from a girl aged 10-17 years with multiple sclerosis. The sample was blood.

The CDR3 protein is CSARDRRVAEKLFF. The CDR3 bases are TGCAGTGCTAGAGATCGCAGGGTGGCTGAAAAACTGTTTTTT. The chain joins TRBV20-1 to TRBJ1-4; perhaps TRBD1 as D (5 bases). The CDR3 length is 14 residues. Per germline, CDR1 DFQATT and CDR2 SNEGSKA (reference sequence). The V end was cut by 0 bases, the J end by 7 bases, with 12 bases between.